The clone carrying this T cell receptor beta chain appeared a single time. Original analysis: Amplification with reference gene primers provided the estimates of nucleated cell counts. Some clones are missing from TCRdb's copy, which holds only in-frame ones; the method was immunoSEQ multiplex PCR. V and J calls and clone size are as listed in that table; D and trimming were resolved from the DNA. Seen here are approximately 70,000 clones, 90% observed once, and the top ten hold 5.1%. The data were taken from a study of blood T cell repertoires in COVID-19. Study-level information: COVID-19 samples collected from the United States, Italy and Spain covered acute and convalescent phases. PBMCs, B-cell-depleted T cells, or T cells provided the cDNA or gDNA that made up the material.

Germline V lookup: CDR1 SGHRS, CDR2 YFSETQ. V lost 5 bases and J 1 base, leaving 9 bases between the germline ends. The CDR3 has 14 amino acids. This clonotype originated in a woman aged 18-29 years with acute or convalescent COVID-19. Material: peripheral blood. The chain employs TRBV5-1 and TRBJ2-2; D unresolved. The DNA of the CDR3 is TGCGCCAGCAGAGAGCAAATGAACACCGGGGAGCTGTTTTTT. Translation: CASREQMNTGELFF. Full variable domain (remainder filled in from reference TRBV5-1 and TRBJ2-2): KAGVTQTPRYLIKTRGQQVTLSCSPISGHRSVSWYQQTPGQGLQFLFEYFSETQRNKGNFPGRFSGRQFSNSRSEMNVSTLELGDSALYLCASREQMNTGELFFGEGSRLTVL.